Following are 15 T cell receptor beta chains from one sample sequenced in a study of PD-L1 blockade in urothelial cancer. Sequenced by immunoSEQ multiplex PCR; TCRdb stores in-frame clones only, minus some. In the table there are about 63,000 clones, approximately 80% of which are singletons. Time point denoted: pretreatment peripheral blood. Sequences were derived from PBMCs, sampled around atezolizumab (anti-PD-L1) treatment. The receptors here all came from a man in his sixties or seventies with urothelial cancer.

V is TRBV2 and J is TRBJ2-7; D might be TRBD1 (6 bases). The length of the CDR3 is 14 residues. V dropped 3 bases and J dropped 4 bases, with 13 bases sitting between them. Germline-derived CDR1 and CDR2 are SNHLY and FYNNEI. The CDR3 reads CASSDQGTFYEQYF. CDR3 nucleotides: TGTGCCAGCAGTGACCAGGGGACATTTTACGAGCAGTACTTC.

The CDR3 sequence: CASSLDSGGDEQFF. The CDR3 nucleotides read TGCGCCAGCAGCTTGGATTCGGGGGGCGATGAGCAGTTCTTC. The gene calls are TRBV5-1 and TRBJ2-1; possible D gene TRBD2, 7 bases. Germline-derived CDR1 and CDR2 are SGHRS and YFSETQ. V dropped 0 bases and J dropped 8 bases, with 12 bases sitting between them. This CDR3 contains 14 residues.

The V gene is TRBV4-1, the J gene TRBJ1-2; D unclear. Trimming took off 3 bases at V and 7 bases at J, with 9 bases between the two ends. The CDR3 runs 12 residues. Germline V CDR1 and CDR2: MGHRA, YSYEKL. The CDR3 protein is CASSHGGGGYTF. CDR3 in DNA: TGCGCCAGCAGCCATGGAGGAGGTGGCTACACCTTC.

V and J are TRBV21-1 and TRBJ1-1; the D call in the table, TRBD1, was not verified against the DNA. TRBV21-1 has pseudogene status. The CDR3 spans 14 residues. The CDR3 here is CASSKQGMNTEAFF. The CDR3 DNA sequence: TGTGCCAGCAGCAAGCAGGGGATGAACACTGAAGCTTTCTTT.

The chain has TRBV19 and TRBJ2-7; possibly TRBD1 for D (6 bases). Trimming took 3 bases from V and 5 from J, leaving 14 bases between them. CDR3 length equals 14 residues. The germline V gene has CDR1 LNHDA and CDR2 SQIVND (reference sequence). CDR3 in amino acids: CASSIRTGLHEQYF. As DNA, the CDR3 is TGTGCCAGTAGTATTAGAACAGGGCTGCACGAGCAGTACTTC. The full variable domain, completed using reference TRBV19 and TRBJ2-7, is DGGITQSPKYLFRKEGQNVTLSCEQNLNHDAMYWYRQDPGQGLRLIYYSQIVNDFQKGDIAEGYSVSREKKESFPLTVTSAQKNPTAFYLCASSIRTGLHEQYFGPGTRLTVT.

The chain is built from TRBV5-1 and TRBJ2-1; D not certain. Looked up from germline, CDR1 is SGHRS and CDR2 is YFSETQ. V dropped 0 bases and J dropped 6 bases, with 10 bases sitting between them. The CDR3 contains 14 residues. CDR3 amino acids: CASSLAELSNEQFF. As DNA, the CDR3 is TGCGCCAGCAGCTTGGCCGAACTATCCAATGAGCAGTTCTTC.

The rearrangement joins TRBV19 to TRBJ1-6; TRBD1 agrees at 10 bases. Per germline, CDR1 LNHDA and CDR2 SQIVND (reference sequence). CDR3 size: 16 residues. V dropped 5 bases and J dropped 3; count of bases not matched to a gene: 4. The CDR3 DNA is TGTGCCAGTAGTTCGACAGGGGGCTACTATAATTCACCCCTCCACTTT. Translation: CASSSTGGYYNSPLHF.

The genes are TRBV2 and TRBJ1-4, with D hard to call. Germline V lookup: CDR1 SNHLY, CDR2 FYNNEI. Trimming cost V 2 bases and J 3 bases, with 7 bases left between them. The CDR3 length is 14 residues. CDR3: CASSEMVANEKLFF. The CDR3 bases are TGTGCCAGCAGTGAAATGGTAGCTAATGAAAAACTGTTTTTT.

The chain recombines TRBV19 with TRBJ2-2, with a possible D match to TRBD1 (6 bases). Germline V lookup: CDR1 LNHDA, CDR2 SQIVND (reference sequence). The CDR3 runs to 14 residues. V gave up 7 bases and J gave up 5 bases, with 14 bases separating them. The CDR3 nucleotides are TGTGCCAGTAACAGGGCCAGTAGGACCGGGGAGCTGTTTTTT. Its translation is CASNRASRTGELFF.

This clone was seen more than once but under ten times. This sequence joins TRBV4-1 and TRBJ2-1; tentatively, D is TRBD2 (5 bases). The V gene's germline CDR1 is MGHRA and CDR2 YSYEKL. V lost 4 bases, J lost 10 bases, and 14 bases lay in between. The CDR3 has 13 residues. CDR3 residues: CASSPTRPGEQFF. The DNA for the CDR3 is TGCGCCAGCAGCCCGACCCGACCGGGAGAGCAGTTCTTC.

The chain links TRBV2 to TRBJ2-1; tentative D call: TRBD2 (5 bases). V was shortened by 2 bases and J by 7 bases, with 12 bases between the two germline ends. The CDR3 sequence is 14 residues long. CDR1 and CDR2 (germline): SNHLY, FYNNEI. CDR3 sequence reads: CASSEFRGMNEQFF. CDR3 DNA: TGTGCCAGCAGTGAATTTCGGGGTATGAATGAGCAGTTCTTC.

The chain couples TRBV6-5 to TRBJ2-3; no definite D call. The CDR3 is 12 amino acids. Trimming took 2 bases from V and 8 from J, leaving 8 bases between them. Germline V CDR1 and CDR2: MNHEY, SVGAGI. The CDR3 coding sequence is TGTGCCAGCAGTTACGGCGGTAGTACGCAGTATTTT. Translation gives CASSYGGSTQYF.

This chain joins TRBV11-1 and TRBJ1-2; D is possibly TRBD1 (6 bases). Germline V gene data show CDR1 as SGHAT and CDR2 as FQDESV (reference sequence). V was cut by 5 bases and J by 4 bases, with 14 bases left in between. The CDR3 covers 14 residues. The CDR3 is CASSDGLGAYGYTF. CDR3 bases: TGTGCCAGCAGCGACGGACTGGGGGCCTATGGCTACACCTTC.

The chain uses TRBV4-1 and TRBJ2-1; 9 nucleotides line up with TRBD2. Germline V gives CDR1 MGHRA, CDR2 YSYEKL. Trimming took 4 bases from V and 0 from J; bases not matched to a gene: 7. The CDR3 totals 17 residues. The CDR3 sequence: CASSRSSAGGSYNEQFF. For the CDR3, the DNA is TGCGCCAGCAGCCGCTCCTCAGCGGGAGGCTCCTACAATGAGCAGTTCTTC.

The chain employs TRBV7-3 and TRBJ2-2; no clear D. The germline V gene encodes CDR1 SGHTA and CDR2 FQGTGA. The CDR3 spans 17 residues. V gave up 5 bases and J gave up 3 bases, with 19 bases separating them. CDR3 bases: TGTGCCAGCAGCCAATTCACAGTTGAAGGTTACACCGGGGAGCTGTTTTTT. Translating it yields CASSQFTVEGYTGELFF. The complete variable domain, with remaining parts taken from reference TRBV7-3 and TRBJ2-2, reads GAGVSQTPSNKVTEKGKYVELRCDPISGHTALYWYRQSLGQGPEFLIYFQGTGAADDSGLPNDRFFAVRPEGSVSTLKIQRTERGDSAVYLCASSQFTVEGYTGELFFGEGSRLTVL.